This is a list of T cell receptor beta chains from one sample in a study of regulatory T cells in long-lasting Graves disease. One entry per CDR3 protein results from TCRdb running MiXCR on the multiplex PCR reads. Of 350,000 to 500,000 distinct CDR3 sequences in the sample, approximately 15% were seen once. These same data were also listed under a study on T cells in Graves' hyperthyroidism and ophthalmopathy.

The starting material was peripheral blood mononuclear cells (PBMCs), obtained at new diagnosis, from a patient treated with antithyroid drugs. The origin of the receptors is a woman in her fifties or sixties with Graves disease. Both conserved end residues are part of each CDR3. The D gene is left open where the match is weak. Size is stated for part of the rows, as once, few or many counts, or as a class when the clone is expanded.

many,-,TRBV18,TRBJ2-7,CASSPPGPAYEQYF,TGTGCCAGCTCACCGCCGGGACCAGCCTACGAGCAGTACTTC
few,TRBD1,TRBV28,TRBJ1-2,CASRNRGSGYGYTF,TGTGCCAGCAGAAACAGGGGTTCGGGCTATGGCTACACCTTC
many,TRBD1,TRBV7-9,TRBJ1-1,CASSWGQHTEAFF,TGTGCCAGCAGCTGGGGACAGCACACTGAAGCTTTCTTT
-,-,TRBV18,TRBJ1-2,CTSSPLGQEGYTF,TGTACCAGCTCACCACTGGGGCAGGAGGGCTACACCTTC
few,-,TRBV5-1,TRBJ1-6,CASSLDGEESPLHF,TGCGCCAGCAGCTTGGATGGGGAAGAATCACCCCTCCACTTT
many,TRBD1,TRBV3-1,TRBJ1-1,CASSARDRRTEAFF,TGTGCCAGCAGCGCCCGGGACAGGAGGACTGAAGCTTTCTTT
-,TRBD1,TRBV7-7,TRBJ2-5,CASSLGAHGTGGQETQYF,TGTGCCAGCAGCTTAGGCGCACATGGGACAGGGGGACAAGAGACCCAGTACTTC
many,-,TRBV7-8,TRBJ2-7,CASSFGAAYEQYF,TGTGCCAGCAGCTTCGGCGCGGCCTACGAGCAGTACTTC
many,-,TRBV5-1,TRBJ1-1,CASSLGGNSEAFF,TGCGCCAGCAGCTTGGGGGGGAACTCTGAAGCTTTCTTT
-,-,TRBV28,TRBJ2-2,CASSFSGEPFF,TGTGCCAGCAGTTTTAGTGGGGAGCCGTTTTTT
many,TRBD2,TRBV20-1,TRBJ2-5,CSASRLAGETQYF,TGCAGTGCTTCCCGACTAGCCGGAGAGACCCAGTACTTC
-,-,TRBV2,TRBJ2-3,CASRGFSF,TGTGCCAGCCGTGGTTTCTCTTTT
-,-,TRBV11-2,TRBJ2-5,CASSLSWQVSGETQYF,TGTGCCAGCAGTTTATCGTGGCAGGTTAGCGGAGAGACCCAGTACTTC
many,TRBD2,TRBV3-1,TRBJ2-3,CASRESGRPSSTDTQYF,TGTGCCAGCCGCGAGAGCGGGAGGCCCTCTAGCACAGATACGCAGTATTTT
-,-,TRBV6-2/TRBV6-3,TRBJ2-3,CASSSSGTREPTDTQYF,TGTGCCAGCAGTTCCTCCGGGACTCGGGAGCCGACAGATACGCAGTATTTT
-,-,TRBV6-1,TRBJ1-5,CASSEEQDNQPQHF,TGTGCCAGCAGTGAGGAACAGGACAATCAGCCCCAGCATTTT
-,-,TRBV27,TRBJ1-6,CASSLWSRVSYNSPLHF,TGTGCCAGCAGTTTATGGAGCAGGGTGTCCTATAATTCACCCCTCCACTTT
-,-,TRBV7-6,TRBJ2-7,CASSLRWTEQYF,TGTGCCAGCAGCTTAAGGTGGACCGAGCAGTACTTC
many,-,TRBV7-2,TRBJ1-6,CASSFRGTYNSPLHF,TGTGCCAGCAGCTTTCGTGGGACCTATAATTCACCCCTCCACTTT
many,TRBD1,TRBV30,TRBJ2-1,CAWSGWDRGAYNEQFF,TGTGCCTGGAGTGGATGGGACAGGGGCGCCTACAATGAGCAGTTCTTC
-,-,TRBV7-3,TRBJ2-7,CASYGTGGDSGANEQYF,TGTGCCAGCTACGGAACAGGGGGGGACTCTGGGGCCAACGAGCAGTACTTC
few,-,TRBV25-1,TRBJ2-3,CASSDLGRKDTQYF,TGTGCCAGCAGTGACTTGGGGAGAAAGGATACGCAGTATTTT
-,TRBD1,TRBV5-6,TRBJ2-7,CASRPAWDRAYEQYF,TGTGCCAGCAGACCCGCGTGGGACAGGGCCTACGAGCAGTACTTC
few,-,TRBV28,TRBJ2-5,CASSLPARPQETQYF,TGTGCCAGCAGCCTCCCCGCCAGGCCCCAAGAGACCCAGTACTTC
-,TRBD1,TRBV11-3,TRBJ1-1,CASSRTGETEPFF,TGTGCCAGCAGCAGGACAGGGGAAACTGAACCTTTCTTT
many,-,TRBV28,TRBJ2-7,CASTNSGSSYEQYF,TGTGCCAGCACAAACTCAGGGTCTTCCTACGAGCAGTACTTC
-,-,TRBV3-1,TRBJ2-7,CASSGPGTPVYEQYF,TGTGCCAGCAGCGGCCCCGGGACTCCAGTTTACGAGCAGTACTTC
-,TRBD1,TRBV7-2,TRBJ2-1,CASSPGQGPVREQFF,TGTGCCAGCAGCCCGGGACAGGGGCCGGTCCGTGAGCAGTTCTTC
many,TRBD2,TRBV7-2,TRBJ2-5,CASSRRGGWDSETQYF,TGTGCCAGCAGCCGACGGGGAGGGTGGGATTCGGAGACCCAGTACTTC
many,-,TRBV2,TRBJ2-7,CASSENRDRIF,TGTGCCAGCAGTGAAAACCGCGACCGTATTTTC
many,-,TRBV6-1,TRBJ2-5,CASSEAVVGWDNQETQYF,TGTGCCAGCAGTGAAGCGGTAGTAGGATGGGATAACCAAGAGACCCAGTACTTC
many,-,TRBV3-1,TRBJ2-1,CASSLGLPAEQFF,TGTGCCAGCAGCCTGGGACTCCCCGCTGAGCAGTTCTTC
many,-,TRBV3-1,TRBJ1-5,CASSQAVNQPQHF,TGTGCCAGCAGCCAAGCGGTCAATCAGCCCCAGCATTTT
many,TRBD2,TRBV6-2/TRBV6-3,TRBJ2-7,CASSSIREVYEQYF,TGTGCCAGCAGTTCCATTCGGGAGGTCTACGAGCAGTACTTC
-,-,TRBV4-1,TRBJ2-1,CASSQEGEQFF,TGCGCCAGCAGCCAAGAGGGTGAGCAGTTCTTC
-,-,TRBV6-2/TRBV6-3,TRBJ2-3,CASSTSGGRSQYF,TGTGCCAGCAGCACCAGTGGGGGGCGTTCGCAGTATTTT
many,-,TRBV2,TRBJ1-2,CASSVWQASGYTF,TGTGCCAGCAGTGTTTGGCAGGCAAGTGGCTACACCTTC
many,-,TRBV12-3/TRBV12-4,TRBJ2-1,CASSTGTRSSYNEQFF,TGTGCCAGCAGTACCGGGACACGTAGCTCCTACAATGAGCAGTTCTTC
few,TRBD2,TRBV10-1,TRBJ2-1,CASSSVRTSGIDNEQFF,TGCGCCAGCAGTTCGGTGAGGACTAGCGGGATTGACAATGAGCAGTTCTTC
many,-,TRBV6-1,TRBJ2-3,CASRADGTDTQYF,TGTGCCAGCAGAGCGGACGGCACAGATACGCAGTATTTT
many,-,TRBV7-2,TRBJ1-2,CASSLALQGYGYTF,TGTGCCAGCAGCTTAGCTTTACAGGGCTATGGCTACACCTTC
many,TRBD1,TRBV10-3,TRBJ2-7,CAISDLAGGTYEQYF,TGTGCCATCAGTGACCTGGCAGGGGGCACCTACGAGCAGTACTTC
many,-,TRBV2,TRBJ1-2,CASIQDSLLSGYTF,TGTGCCAGCATCCAGGACAGCCTCCTCAGTGGCTACACCTTC
many,-,TRBV30,TRBJ2-7,CAWSVTRYEQYF,TGTGCCTGGAGTGTAACCCGGTACGAGCAGTACTTC
few,TRBD1,TRBV28,TRBJ1-2,CASSSTGDLGGYTF,TGTGCCAGCAGTTCGACAGGGGATCTAGGTGGCTACACCTTC
few,-,TRBV4-1,TRBJ1-6,CASSQGTGFSNSPLHF,TGCGCCAGCAGCCAAGGAACGGGGTTTTCTAATTCACCCCTCCACTTT
many,TRBD2,TRBV7-2,TRBJ2-4,CASSLALAGGAKNIQYF,TGTGCCAGCAGCTTGGCACTAGCGGGAGGAGCCAAAAACATTCAGTACTTC
few,TRBD1,TRBV6-1,TRBJ2-3,CASRSGQGQLSSTDTQYF,TGTGCCAGCAGGAGTGGACAGGGCCAACTATCTAGCACAGATACGCAGTATTTT
many,TRBD1,TRBV12-3/TRBV12-4,TRBJ2-7,CASSLAQGANEQYF,TGTGCCAGCAGTTTAGCCCAGGGGGCGAACGAGCAGTACTTC
many,-,TRBV11-2,TRBJ1-1,CASRYGTMNTEAFF,TGTGCCAGCAGATACGGGACAATGAACACTGAAGCTTTCTTT
many,-,TRBV20-1,TRBJ2-7,CSARGTPYEQYF,TGCAGTGCTCGCGGGACCCCCTACGAGCAGTACTTC
-,TRBD1,TRBV28,TRBJ1-4,CASSSTGTGTEEKLFF,TGTGCCAGCAGCTCCACTGGGACAGGGACGGAAGAAAAACTGTTTTTT